This T cell receptor (beta chain) was recorded in a study of T cell repertoires in cytomegalovirus infection. For the study at large: CMV infection and matching HLA type were both indicated by public TCR beta signatures. Overall study results and limits: CMV-specific TCR beta clonotypes restricted by HLA-C dominated the ex vivo response. Carriage of CMV together with the relevant HLA was identifiable through cumulative public TCR beta family frequency.

Points on this clonotype: Antigen: not known.

TCRdb re-called the reads with MiXCR, one entry per CDR3 protein. The sample consists of a few hundred thousand distinct CDR3 sequences, under 45% of them appearing once. CDR3 length: 18 amino acids. V was cut by 2 bases and J by 0 bases, with 18 bases left in between. Per germline, CDR1 MNHEY and CDR2 SMNVEV (reference sequence). The source material was cultured PBMCs, sampled from culture after CMV antigen stimulation. This TCR was sampled from a human donor in good health (CMV status not recorded). Some clones in this sample may be carry-over from other donors' samples. This sequence joins TRBV27 and TRBJ2-3; D tentatively reads TRBD1 or TRBD2 (6 bases each). In nucleotides, the CDR3 is TGTGCCAGCAGTTTAGAACAGGGACTTTTCTCTAGCACAGATACGCAGTATTTT. Protein sequence: CASSLEQGLFSSTDTQYF.